Sequencing of this T cell receptor (beta chain) was carried out in a study of blood T cell repertoires in COVID-19. The overall study: The United States, Italy and Spain provided the acute and convalescent COVID-19 samples.

Recruits, aged roughly 18 to 95 years, lived in approximately 26 US areas. Each participant's cohort was designated according to participant-reported clinical history. Original processing notes: Estimated nucleated cell counts came from reference gene primer amplification. Produced via immunoSEQ multiplex PCR; TCRdb's table is partial and in-frame only. The V and J calls and clone size were taken over from that table, and D and trimming were inferred from the DNA. The sample has about 300,000 clones, around 86% seen once. The J segment lost 4 bases and the V segment lost 4 bases, leaving 1 base of the junction unmatched. CDR3 length: 14 amino acids. Per germline, CDR1 MNHEY and CDR2 SVGAGI.

The gene calls are TRBV6-5 and TRBJ1-5; 10 bases fit TRBD1. Sequenced material: PBMCs or T cells enriched from blood (not recorded which). This clonotype originated in a young man who had recovered from COVID-19. The CDR3 here is CASSWGQGNQPQHF. CDR3 DNA: TGTGCCAGCAGTTGGGGACAGGGGAATCAGCCCCAGCATTTT.